This T cell receptor beta chain originates from a study of cytomegalovirus exposure and HLA in healthy donors (dated by TCRdb to 2017 to 2019). About the investigation overall: An earlier analysis of approximately 590 of the donors reported 250 to 350 Gb of sequence data and 117 million unique TCR beta sequences from around 200 million T cells. Around 330 gigabases of sequencing data and 70 million to 95 million unique TCR sequences made up an early release that covered some 640 HLA-typed donors. The genetic ancestry cluster associated with self-reported Caucasian donors included 81% of the 300 to 450 genotyped donors. The study aimed to test whether cataloging public T cell receptors could reveal signatures of past pathogen exposure. Using immunosequencing, the study profiled T cell repertoires from some 670 subjects and related those repertoires to cytomegalovirus serostatus. In addition to the first cohort of roughly 670 subjects, a separate validation cohort of 100 to 150 different subjects was used. To predict cytomegalovirus infection status, the study brought together high-throughput TCR immunosequencing, statistical association of individual TCRs with disease status, and machine learning. In a later analysis, previously published TCR beta repertoires from 666 donors were re-analyzed and high-resolution HLA genotyping was added so that TCR occurrence patterns could be studied. Rather than using new phenotypic data, the later analysis identified candidate immune exposures from TCR beta sequences and from how often those sequences occurred across donors. An earlier analysis of some 600 of the donors applied high-throughput TCR beta sequencing to assess whether each TCR beta V gene segment acted as functional or pseudogenic. Donor age, sex, ethnicity and CMV serostatus were collected together with the repertoire data. A later genetic analysis used genome-wide SNP genotypes for about three fifths of the 666 donors, treating that subset as a discovery cohort. All discovery cohort repertoires had been generated on a single sequencing platform. Both class I and class II loci were covered by HLA typing, at four-digit resolution. The number of typed donors differed by locus: about 620-640 for A, B, C, DRB1 and DQB1; about 520 for DQA1; 600 to 610 for DPA1; and some 430 for DPB1. About 5 DR-DQ haplotypes were handled as single units for association and clustering, since linkage in the cohort was strong. Among some 410 genotyped donors of the cohort, an average of 235,054 unique TCR beta nucleotide sequences were sequenced per donor, about a sixth of them non-productive. General conclusions and limits of the study: A later genetic analysis associated a missense DCLRE1C variant with V-gene and J-gene trimming of TCR beta chains, and an independent cohort replicated the association. Linkage disequilibrium might explain the correlated functional status among segregating V segments, but an unknown experimental factor could not be ruled out. Most TCR sequences were seen in very few donors, while some public TCRs were found in many individuals. Some IMGT-functional V segments, including TRBV6-2 and TRBV6-3, could not be distinguished by the 87-base-pair reads and were therefore excluded. A total of 164 TCR beta chains were listed by the study as associated with cytomegalovirus. At a false discovery rate of 0.05, a later analysis linked 15,000 to 20,000 TCR beta sequences to specific HLA alleles. According to the authors, the approach could potentially be generalized to other disease states and immunological phenotypes. A further reported finding was that TCR beta sequences accurately predicted the HLA-A and HLA-B alleles for most subjects in the first cohort. Over 15 rarely observed V segments, including chromosome 9 orphons, were excluded from the earlier analysis of about 500 of the donors because counts were too low. Immune exposure information for the cohort was limited to CMV serostatus. In a later analysis, HLA-associated TCR beta chains were found to be more clonally expanded and to have lower generation probabilities than equally common non-associated chains. Three of the identified cytomegalovirus-associated TCR beta chains were confirmed in vitro to be specific for cytomegalovirus antigens. According to a later analysis, TCR association rates differed among HLA loci, with DRB1 alleles showing the most associated TCRs and HLA-C alleles showing the fewest. According to a later analysis, most CMV-associated TCR beta chains appeared to be HLA-restricted, and the HLA associations seemed to be driven largely by CMV exposure. Only TCR beta chains were sequenced in this cohort, and the absence of alpha or paired-chain data limited detectable features. Because HLA typing was unavailable for some donors at each locus, only the typed subset was used in association tests. An earlier analysis of approximately 570 of the donors showed that most TCR beta V segments appeared in productive rearrangements either about 90% or about 30% of the time, which broadly matched IMGT annotations. When HLA alleles, especially DR and DQ, strongly co-occurred, attributing TCR associations to individual alleles was difficult. A group of highly shared sequence variants was considered likely to be a technical artifact of the sequencing pipeline. In a later genetic analysis, fewer N-insertions in productive TCRs were reported among donors in an Asian-associated ancestry cluster than the roughly 640-donor mean. Cytomegalovirus status was reported to be diagnosed by the classifier with high specificity and sensitivity in both the original and validation cohorts. A later analysis reported that several top co-occurrence clusters appeared linked to parvovirus B19, influenza, CMV and Epstein-Barr virus. Roughly uniform sequencing depth across donors was assumed in presence/absence analyses, although this assumption may not hold.

The cohort consisted of 670 or so healthy bone marrow donors. All cohort members were sampled while nominally healthy, although unrecorded immune exposures were likely present. The donor tested CMV seropositive and was one of the 289 seropositive cohort members. A peripheral blood sample was collected from each donor, and TCR beta sequencing was performed on peripheral blood mononuclear cells. Genomic DNA extraction from the blood cell samples was performed with the Qiagen DNeasy Blood Extraction Kit. As to this clone: Its recognized antigen is unknown. No qualities accompany the bases; no much larger clone lies one base away.

Taken from cysteine to phenylalanine, the CDR3 has 14 residues. Only the CDR3 portion is preserved as DNA: 42 bases, with reading frame beginning at the first base. CDR1 and CDR2 (SGHNT, YYREEE) derive from the germline V gene (reference sequence). V was cut back by 0 bases and J by 4 bases, leaving a gap of 10 bases between them. The receptor library was made with the immunoSEQ multiplex PCR assay. A mixture of 60 forward primers for TCR Vbeta segments and 13 reverse primers for TCR Jbeta segments was used in the multiplex PCR. The CDR3 region of rearranged TCR beta genes was amplified from genomic DNA with a multiplex PCR assay. Amplified TCR beta libraries were sequenced as 87-base-pair reads on the Illumina HiSeq System. Turning to the authors' computational methods: In a later analysis, tens of millions of unique TCR beta chains were counted across the 690 or so repertoires, and some 10 million of these chains were shared by at least two donors. Raw reads were error-corrected and collapsed into unique sequences by a nearest-neighbor algorithm in which closely related sequences were merged to remove PCR and sequencing errors. V, D and J gene segments were assigned by aligning CDR3 sequences to IMGT reference sequences. For a sequence to be retained, at least a six-nucleotide match to both a V gene segment and a J gene segment was required. Rearrangements were classified as productive when the CDR3 lacked stop codons and remained in frame with V and J, and all other rearrangements were classified as non-productive. Following IMGT convention, CDR3 was defined as the stretch from the second conserved V-encoded cysteine to the conserved J-encoded phenylalanine. Sequences without an unambiguous match to a single V gene segment were excluded from the earlier analysis of 450 to 650 of the donors. An earlier analysis of several hundred of the donors called V segments functional above 56.7% productive rearrangements and segregating when the between-donor standard deviation exceeded 5%. To diagnose cytomegalovirus status from the catalog of TCR beta chain sequences, a statistical classification framework was built. A later analysis assigned V and J genes by comparing TCR nucleotide sequences with IMGT/GENE-DB human TR gene sequences. Using the TCRdist pipeline, a later analysis assigned CDR3 sequences along with most-parsimonious VDJ recombination scenarios. A later analysis defined each TCR beta chain by its CDR3 amino acid sequence plus V-gene family, and excluded reads lacking a unique V-gene family. A later analysis removed 600 or so highly shared, low-generation-probability nucleotide sequences to deal with suspected cross-contamination and a sequencing artifact. For each public chain, a later analysis derived a clonal expansion index from normalized ranks of inferred template counts within each repertoire. A later analysis computed generation probabilities with a VDJ recombination model fitted to out-of-frame rearrangements, and checked the results against IGoR. In a later analysis, hypergeometric tests were used to score TCR-TCR, TCR-HLA and TCR-CMV co-occurrence, with a repertoire-size bias correction applied to TCR pairs. False discovery rates were estimated in a later analysis by permuting HLA or CMV assignments 20 times. In a later analysis, co-occurring TCRs were grouped using DBSCAN, with TCRdist sequence similarity added in when clustering inside HLA-allele-positive subsets. Repertoires with fewer than 30,000 or more than 120,000 public chains were left out of co-occurrence clustering, as were a few repertoires with anomalous nucleotide sharing. In its TCRdb copy, this immuneACCESS table keeps in-frame sequences only and misses some clones. Where compared with another copy, unresolved V genes explain less than half of these, and the others have no known cause. The V and J calls and clone size come from that table; D and trimming were worked out from the DNA. Counted in this sample were 150,000 to 200,000 clones; around 82% of them appeared once. About 2.5% of the sample belongs to the ten largest clones.

The receptor comes from a woman aged 25-40 years in good health and CMV-seropositive. Material: PBMCs. The chain couples TRBV5-4 to TRBJ1-2; the D gene lacks a confident call. The CDR3 reads CASSLVGGSYGYTF. The nucleotide sequence reads as follows: TGTGCCAGCAGCTTGGTGGGAGGAAGCTATGGCTACACCTTC.